This TCR beta chain derives from a study of cytomegalovirus exposure and HLA in healthy donors. This CDR3 region has 13 residues. CDR1 is KGHSH and CDR2 is LQKENI in the germline V gene. The V and J ends lost 1 base and 6 bases respectively, with 9 bases between them. PCR employed 60 Vbeta and 13 Jbeta primers. Using immunoSEQ multiplex PCR, the repertoire was profiled, and TCRdb retains in-frame clones only, with some absent. The profile shows about 170,000 clones, about 80% of them singletons. This receptor was identified in a woman aged 45-60 years in good health and CMV-seronegative. The sequenced sample consisted of PBMCs. J is TRBJ1-1 and V is TRBV18; D might be TRBD1 (5 bases). The CDR3 reads CASSPQGWSEAFF. CDR3 nucleotide sequence: TGTGCCAGCTCACCACAGGGGTGGTCTGAAGCTTTCTTT. Full variable domain (rest looked up from reference TRBV18 and TRBJ1-1): NAGVMQNPRHLVRRRGQEARLRCSPMKGHSHVYWYRQLPEEGLKFMVYLQKENIIDESGMPKERFSAEFPKEGPSILRIQQVVRGDSAAYFCASSPQGWSEAFFGQGTRLTVV.